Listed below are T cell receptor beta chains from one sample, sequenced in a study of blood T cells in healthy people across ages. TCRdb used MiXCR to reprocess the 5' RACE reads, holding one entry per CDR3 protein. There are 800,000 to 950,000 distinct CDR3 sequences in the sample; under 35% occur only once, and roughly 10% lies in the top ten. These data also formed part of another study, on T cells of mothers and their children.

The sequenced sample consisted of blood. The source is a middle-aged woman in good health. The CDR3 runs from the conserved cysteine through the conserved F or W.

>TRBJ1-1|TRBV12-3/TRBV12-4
CASSLSALANTEAFF
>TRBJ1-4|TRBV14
CASSPHRGTNEKLFF
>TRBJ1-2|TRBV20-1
CSARRGGSANYGYTF
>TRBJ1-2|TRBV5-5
CASSVGRQGDYGYTF
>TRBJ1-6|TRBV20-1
CSALEPKGLSPLHF
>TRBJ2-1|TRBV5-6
CASSLYVGADSYNEQFF
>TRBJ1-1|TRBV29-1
CSVLKQSMNTEAFF
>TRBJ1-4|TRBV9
CASSVPGPREKLFF
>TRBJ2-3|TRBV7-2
CASSFEAGGTDTQYF
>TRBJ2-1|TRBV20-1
CSASVMGQSSYNEQFF
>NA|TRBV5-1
CASSLLGRGETQYF
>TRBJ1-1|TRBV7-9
CASSLAPGEAFF
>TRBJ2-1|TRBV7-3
CASQQKTGSHEQFF
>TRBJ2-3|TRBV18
CASSPPASPTDTQYF
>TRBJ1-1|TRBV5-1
CASSLDSGFDAFF
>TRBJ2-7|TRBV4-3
CASSQDQPIKNYEQYF
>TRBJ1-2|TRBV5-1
CAGSPGGGFYGYTF
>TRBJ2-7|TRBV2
CASSDGQGGLGYEQYF
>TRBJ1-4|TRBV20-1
CSATTTGSNEKLFF
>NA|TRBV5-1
CASSPGQGARNNEQYF
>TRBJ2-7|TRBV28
CASSGQRGALSYEQYF
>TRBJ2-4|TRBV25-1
CASSGEGAKNIQYF
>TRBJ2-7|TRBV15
CATSSTGIHYEQYF
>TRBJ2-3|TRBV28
CASSLWDSGDRDTDTQYF
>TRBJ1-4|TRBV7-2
CASSLGPTNEKLFF
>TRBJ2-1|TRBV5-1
CASSWNSGGAGNEQFF
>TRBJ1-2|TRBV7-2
CASSSGTKDYGYTF
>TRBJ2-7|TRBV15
CATSKRKGTGMAYEQYF
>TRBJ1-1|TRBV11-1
CASSLGSLLNTEAFF
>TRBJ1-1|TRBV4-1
CASSQEEGIKSAEAFF
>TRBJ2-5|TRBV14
CASSQVVERKQETQYF
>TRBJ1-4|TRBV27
CASSLVVGEKLFF
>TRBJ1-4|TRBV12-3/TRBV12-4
CASNRGLADLINEKLFF
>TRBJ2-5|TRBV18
CASSPHPETQYF
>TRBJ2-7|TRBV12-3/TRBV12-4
CASSLSRGMDEQYF
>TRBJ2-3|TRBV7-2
CASSLLGTVSTDTQYF
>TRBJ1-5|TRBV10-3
CAISEGQSNQPQHF
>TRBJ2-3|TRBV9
CASSETPSTDTQYF
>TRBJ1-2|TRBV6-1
CAGRPLTGDVYGYTF
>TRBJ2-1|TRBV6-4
CASSTGQGDYNEQFF
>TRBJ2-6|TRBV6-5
CASRRDRVSGANVLTF
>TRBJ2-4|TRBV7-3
CASSSSPGTTTNEQYF